This T cell receptor (beta chain) was captured in a study of technical replicates of blood from four donors. TCRdb's table, derived via immunoSEQ multiplex PCR, lists solely in-frame clones and lacks some. The table lists nearly 90,000 clones, roughly 94% of them singletons. This CDR3 is 14 amino acids long. V shed 3 bases and J 2 bases; nucleotides not matched to a gene: 3. Germline V CDR1 and CDR2: SGHAT, FQNNGV. This rearrangement joins TRBV11-2 to TRBJ2-7; TRBD2 agrees at 8 bases. The material sequenced was T cells isolated from PBMCs. The receptor comes from a human donor in good health. Written as DNA, the CDR3 is TGTGCCAGCAGCTTTCCGGGACTAGCCTACGAGCAGTACTTC. It translates to CASSFPGLAYEQYF. The full variable domain, in which reference TRBV11-2 and TRBJ2-7 provide the parts outside the CDR3, is EAGVAQSPRYKIIEKRQSVAFWCNPISGHATLYWYQQILGQGPKLLIQFQNNGVVDDSQLPKDRFSAERLKGVDSTLKIQPAKLEDSAVYLCASSFPGLAYEQYFGPGTRLTVT.